A selection of T cell receptor beta chains follows, all from one sample in a study of cytomegalovirus exposure and HLA in healthy donors. Some clones are missing from TCRdb's copy, which holds only in-frame ones; the method was immunoSEQ multiplex PCR. The sample holds some 120,000 clones, roughly 82% seen once. The sample taken for sequencing was PBMCs. These receptors all stem from a man between 18 and 29 years old in good health and CMV-seropositive. The CDR3 runs from the conserved cysteine through the conserved F or W. Fields, in order: clone size, J gene, D gene, V gene, CDR3 protein, CDR3 DNA. D genes are given only for firm matches. Not every row has a clone size; where given, it reads once, few, many or a size class.

>few|TRBJ1-1|-|TRBV18
CASSPQGPVEAFF
TGTGCCAGCTCACCACAGGGGCCGGTTGAAGCTTTCTTT
>-|TRBJ2-7|-|TRBV28
CASSLLLGDKVEQYF
TGTGCCAGCAGTTTATTGCTTGGGGACAAGGTCGAGCAGTACTTC
>-|TRBJ1-3|TRBD1|TRBV6-5
CASSYHGTGTGNTIYF
TGTGCCAGCAGTTACCATGGGACAGGGACGGGAAACACCATATATTTT
>-|TRBJ2-2|TRBD1|TRBV9
CASSVDGTVVGELFF
TGTGCCAGCAGCGTAGATGGGACAGTAGTCGGGGAGCTGTTTTTT
>-|TRBJ1-2|-|TRBV28
CASSPPQGSYGYTF
TGTGCCAGCAGCCCCCCGCAGGGAAGCTATGGCTACACCTTC
>few|TRBJ1-5|-|TRBV5-6
CASSSGTNQPQHF
TGTGCCAGCAGCTCCGGGACTAATCAGCCCCAGCATTTT
>-|TRBJ1-4|TRBD1|TRBV19
CASRDRGIRNEKLFF
TGTGCCAGCCGGGACAGGGGGATACGTAATGAAAAACTGTTTTTT
>-|TRBJ1-1|-|TRBV28
CASSPRGRRPTLGAEAFF
TGTGCCAGCAGTCCCCGAGGTCGGAGACCGACCCTAGGAGCTGAAGCTTTCTTT
>-|TRBJ2-4|TRBD1|TRBV27
CASSNTSDRAAKNIQYF
TGTGCCAGCAGTAATACCTCGGACAGGGCAGCCAAAAACATTCAGTACTTC
>-|TRBJ1-2|-|TRBV28
CASSLGTEGGGIYGYTF
TGTGCCAGCAGTTTGGGGACCGAGGGCGGGGGAATCTATGGCTACACCTTC
>-|TRBJ2-1|-|TRBV5-1
CASSPVTGYNEQFF
TGCGCCAGCAGCCCCGTAACAGGGTACAATGAGCAGTTCTTC
>-|TRBJ2-5|-|TRBV20-1
CSRGKQETQYF
TGCAGCCGGGGGAAGCAAGAGACCCAGTACTTC
>few|TRBJ1-2|-|TRBV4-1
CASSQEGARGYTF
TGCGCCAGCAGCCAAGAGGGGGCGCGAGGCTACACCTTC
>-|TRBJ2-2|TRBD2|TRBV18
CASSTGTSGSMVLNTGELFF
TGTGCCAGCTCAACTGGGACTAGCGGGAGCATGGTATTAAACACCGGGGAGCTGTTTTTT
>-|TRBJ1-1|-|TRBV20-1
CSARGEGAFF
TGCAGTGCTAGGGGCGAGGGAGCTTTCTTT
>once|TRBJ2-5|-|TRBV13
CASSFPGREETQYF
TGTGCCAGCAGCTTTCCAGGCAGGGAAGAGACCCAGTACTTC